This TCR beta chain was recorded in a study of identical twins. Points from the study as a whole: Those out-of-frame alpha sequences shared by twins showed an excess of low generation probability. Interpretation of the results relied on cross-sectional statistical analysis and not on following the same donors.

Healthy Caucasians provided all donations. About this clonotype: Its antigen is not identified.

TCRdb independently ran MiXCR on the 5' RACE reads; one entry per CDR3 protein. The sample lists 1.5 million to 2 million distinct CDR3 sequences, under 35% seen once, with less than 0.35% in the top ten. V dropped 6 bases and J dropped 1 base, with 9 bases sitting between them. The germline CDR1 and CDR2 sequences are DFQATT and SNEGSKA (reference sequence). The CDR3 length is 12 residues. The V call is TRBV20-1, the J call TRBJ2-5; D possibly corresponds to TRBD2 (5 bases). The sequenced sample was cord blood. The source is a newborn girl in good health. The CDR3, as DNA: TGCAGTGCCTTAGCGTTCCAAGAGACCCAGTACTTC. It yields the protein CSALAFQETQYF.